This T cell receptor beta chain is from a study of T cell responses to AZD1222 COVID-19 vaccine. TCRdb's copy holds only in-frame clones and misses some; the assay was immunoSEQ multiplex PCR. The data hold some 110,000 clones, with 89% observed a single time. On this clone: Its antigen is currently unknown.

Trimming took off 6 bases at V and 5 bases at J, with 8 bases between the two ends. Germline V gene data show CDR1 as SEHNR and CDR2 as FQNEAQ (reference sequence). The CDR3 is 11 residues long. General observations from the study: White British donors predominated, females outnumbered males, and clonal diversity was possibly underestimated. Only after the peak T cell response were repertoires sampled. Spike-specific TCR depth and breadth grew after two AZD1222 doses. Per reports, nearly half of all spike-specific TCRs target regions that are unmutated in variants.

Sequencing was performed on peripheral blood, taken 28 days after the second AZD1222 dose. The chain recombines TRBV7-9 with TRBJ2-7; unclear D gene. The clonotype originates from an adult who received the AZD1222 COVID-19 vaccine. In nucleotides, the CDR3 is TGTGCCAGCAGACAACTCCACGAGCAGTACTTC. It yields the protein CASRQLHEQYF.